This T cell receptor (beta chain) came from a study of cytomegalovirus exposure and HLA in healthy donors. Primers included in the PCR were 60 Vbeta and 13 Jbeta primers. Repertoires were generated with immunoSEQ multiplex PCR, while TCRdb's copy carries only in-frame clones and drops some. The repertoire includes 93,000 or so clones, around three quarters of them detected once, and approximately 3.8% sits in the top ten. Sequenced material: PBMCs. This sequence was found in a man aged 45 to 65 in good health and CMV-seropositive.

CDR3 sequence reads: CSVEDRFGSTDTQYF. CDR3 nucleotides: TGCAGCGTTGAAGACAGGTTCGGTAGCACAGATACGCAGTATTTT. The rearrangement uses TRBV29-1 and TRBJ2-3; D is undetermined. The ends were cut back, 0 bases at V and 0 bases at J, with 10 bases in the middle. Looked up from germline, CDR1 is SQVTM and CDR2 is ANQGSEA. This CDR3 has 15 amino acids.